The 28 T cell receptor beta chains reported below all come from one sample, sequenced in a study of blood T cell repertoires in COVID-19. Sequencing used immunoSEQ multiplex PCR; TCRdb keeps in-frame clones, though not all of them. Here the sample spans around 190,000 clones, about nine tenths being singletons. Material for sequencing was peripheral blood. Receptors were obtained from a young man with active or convalescent COVID-19.

CDR3 bases: TGTGCCTGGAGTCCACGGGACAGGCAACACTCTGAAGCTTTCTTT. This codes for CAWSPRDRQHSEAFF. The rearrangement uses TRBV30 and TRBJ1-1; 8 nucleotides match TRBD1. This CDR3 comprises 15 residues. V was pared by 2 bases and J by 6 bases, with 11 bases of the junction left unmatched. CDR1 and CDR2 from the germline V gene are GTSNPN and SVGIG (reference sequence). Full variable domain (missing parts from reference TRBV30 and TRBJ1-1): SQTIHQWPATLVQPVGSPLSLECTVEGTSNPNLYWYRQAAGRGLQLLFYSVGIGQISSEVPQNLSASRPQDRQFILSSKKLLLSDSGFYLCAWSPRDRQHSEAFFGQGTRLTVV.

The rearrangement joins TRBV5-6 to TRBJ1-5; tentative D call: TRBD1 (5 bases). The V gene lost 0 bases and the J gene lost 4 bases, with 5 bases spanning the gap. Germline assignment: CDR1 SGHDT and CDR2 YYEEEE. The CDR3 has 13 residues. CDR3 sequence (DNA): TGTGCCAGCAGCTTGGCAGGGAATCAGCCCCAGCATTTT. Its translation is CASSLAGNQPQHF.

The chain joins TRBV7-2 to TRBJ2-3; no firm D call. V lost 2 bases and J 0 bases, leaving 9 bases between the germline ends. The CDR3 has 15 amino acids. Germline V gene data show CDR1 as SGHTA and CDR2 as FQGNSA. Here the CDR3 reads CASSLFPISTDTQYF. The CDR3 DNA reads TGTGCCAGCAGCTTATTTCCCATTAGCACAGATACGCAGTATTTT.

The rearrangement joins TRBV11-3 to TRBJ1-1, with D possibly being TRBD1 (5 bases). V was shortened by 0 bases and J by 5 bases, with 7 bases between the two germline ends. Germline assignment: CDR1 SGHNT and CDR2 YENEEA. This CDR3 has 13 amino acids. The CDR3 protein is CASSLEQATEAFF. CDR3 bases: TGTGCCAGCAGCTTAGAACAGGCTACTGAAGCTTTCTTT.

The chain is built from TRBV2 and TRBJ2-3, with 12 bases fitting TRBD2. The junction had 4 bases not matched to a gene; V was cut back by 4 bases and J by 2 bases. The germline V gene has CDR1 SNHLY and CDR2 FYNNEI. The CDR3 extends over 16 amino acids. CDR3 loop: CASSGTSGGPTDTQYF. The CDR3 region has the DNA TGTGCCAGCAGTGGAACTAGCGGGGGGCCCACAGATACGCAGTATTTT.

J is TRBJ1-4 and V is TRBV15; D is perhaps TRBD1 (5 bases). The CDR3 totals 16 residues. The V and J ends lost 5 bases and 2 bases respectively, with 15 bases between them. Germline V gene data show CDR1 as LNHNV and CDR2 as YYDKDF (reference sequence). CDR3 DNA sequence: TGTGCCACCAGCCTTCCTGACAGACCGACTAATGAAAAACTGTTTTTT. This sequence encodes CATSLPDRPTNEKLFF.

The chain recombines TRBV4-3 with TRBJ1-5, with a weak D call TRBD1 (6 bases). This CDR3 region has 15 residues. CDR1 LGHNA and CDR2 YSLEER come from the germline V gene. V was clipped by 0 bases and J by 4 bases, with 10 bases between them. The CDR3 region is CASSQDATGNQPQHF. The CDR3 DNA reads TGCGCCAGCAGCCAAGATGCCACAGGGAATCAGCCCCAGCATTTT.

This chain uses TRBV11-2 with TRBJ2-2; 7 positions agree with TRBD2. V lost 5 bases and J lost 6; bases outside the gene matches: 15. Germline V gives CDR1 SGHAT, CDR2 FQNNGV. This CDR3 contains 17 residues. CDR3 nucleotides: TGTGCCAGCAGCGTTAGAACGGGACTAAAAAACGCCGGGGAGCTGTTTTTT. Its protein product is CASSVRTGLKNAGELFF.

The rearrangement uses TRBV2 and TRBJ1-2; TRBD1 might be the D (5 bases). The CDR3 runs 16 residues. Trimming stripped 5 bases from V and 4 bases from J, with 20 bases between. Looked up from germline, CDR1 is SNHLY and CDR2 is FYNNEI. CDR3 coding DNA: TGTGCCAGCAGTCTTGAATCGGGGGGGATCACCTATGGCTACACCTTC. Encoded protein: CASSLESGGITYGYTF.

This chain links TRBV7-9 with TRBJ1-2, with no clear D. V lost 2 bases to trimming and J lost 1 base, with 11 bases between them. CDR1 is SEHNR and CDR2 is FQNEAQ in the germline V gene (reference sequence). The CDR3 covers 15 residues. The CDR3 nucleotides read TGTGCCAGCAGCTTACTTGGCAGATTTAACTATGGCTACACCTTC. Translating it yields CASSLLGRFNYGYTF.

This clone has a single count. The V and J genes are TRBV2 and TRBJ2-1; D is unresolved. CDR1 is SNHLY and CDR2 is FYNNEI in the germline V gene. Trimming shortened V by 0 bases and J by 5 bases, and 14 bases separated the two germline ends. CDR3 length equals 16 residues. The CDR3 sequence is CASSEAAGYEDNEQFF. The CDR3, as DNA: TGTGCCAGCAGTGAAGCGGCAGGCTATGAAGACAATGAGCAGTTCTTC.

This chain links TRBV4-2 with TRBJ1-1; D not certain. The V end lost 0 bases, the J end lost 4 bases, and 12 bases lay between the germline ends. In germline, CDR1 is LGHNA, CDR2 YNFKEQ. The CDR3 extends over 15 amino acids. The CDR3 sequence: CASSQDRLGGTEAFF. For the CDR3, the DNA is TGTGCCAGCAGCCAAGATCGGTTGGGAGGCACTGAAGCTTTCTTT.

This clone was recorded once. The V call is TRBV2, the J call TRBJ1-1, with 7 bases that match TRBD1. Germline V lookup: CDR1 SNHLY, CDR2 FYNNEI. The CDR3 runs 15 residues. With V trimmed by 5 bases and J by 1 base, 7 bases remained unmatched. The CDR3 region is CASSPNRGGNTEAFF. The CDR3 DNA reads as TGTGCCAGCAGTCCCAACAGGGGTGGGAACACTGAAGCTTTCTTT.

This clone was found a few times. The chain is built from TRBV6-1 and TRBJ1-3; 7 bases map to TRBD1. The length of the CDR3 is 15 residues. Germline CDR1 MNHNS, CDR2 SASEGT. V lost 1 base to trimming and J lost 3 bases; unmatched junction nucleotides: 3. This CDR3 is CASSEGDSGGNTIYF. CDR3 DNA sequence: TGTGCCAGCAGTGAAGGGGACAGTGGTGGAAACACCATATATTTT.

The chain joins TRBV5-1 to TRBJ1-1, with 7 positions matching TRBD1. V lost 2 bases, J lost 4 bases, and 5 bases stayed unmatched. The V gene's germline CDR1 is SGHRS and CDR2 YFSETQ. The CDR3 spans 14 residues. The CDR3 loop is CASSFTGDGTEAFF. As DNA, the CDR3 is TGCGCCAGCAGCTTCACAGGGGACGGCACTGAAGCTTTCTTT.

This chain joins TRBV3-1 (or the pseudogene TRBV3-2) and TRBJ2-5, with D uncertain. The CDR3 length is 15 residues. The germline V gene encodes CDR1 LGHDT and CDR2 YNNKEL (reference sequence). The V end lost 4 bases, the J end lost 5 bases, and 17 bases lay between the germline ends. The CDR3 loop is CASSRSRTPEETQYF. The CDR3 DNA reads TGTGCCAGCAGCCGAAGCCGTACTCCTGAGGAGACCCAGTACTTC.

The chain has TRBV9 and TRBJ2-1, with 12 nucleotides matching TRBD2. Germline V gene data show CDR1 as SGDLS and CDR2 as YYNGEE. The length of the CDR3 is 14 residues. With V trimmed by 7 bases and J by 4 bases, 3 bases remained unmatched. The CDR3 bases are TGTGCCAGCGGACTAGCGGGGCGATACAATGAGCAGTTCTTC. It translates to CASGLAGRYNEQFF.

The V gene is TRBV25-1, the J gene TRBJ1-2; D might be TRBD1 (6 bases). V lost 2 bases to trimming and J lost 4 bases, with 20 bases between them. The germline V gene encodes CDR1 MGHDK and CDR2 SYGVNS. The CDR3 contains 17 residues. The CDR3 DNA reads TGTGCCAGCAGTGAAGGGGGGGCCGCACCTCCAGGCTATGGCTACACCTTC. Translating gives CASSEGGAAPPGYGYTF.

This clone was counted only a few times. This chain uses TRBV19 with TRBJ1-2; possibly TRBD1 for D (5 bases). The CDR3 length is 18 residues. Trimming took 3 bases from V and 4 from J, leaving 24 bases between them. Germline V gene data show CDR1 as LNHDA and CDR2 as SQIVND (reference sequence). For the CDR3, the DNA is TGTGCCAGTAGTATTTTAGCGCGACTAGGGGATTGGTCCTATGGCTACACCTTC. As protein: CASSILARLGDWSYGYTF.

The gene calls are TRBV27 and TRBJ2-1; maybe TRBD2 (6 bases). Germline V CDR1 and CDR2: MNHEY, SMNVEV (reference sequence). The germline V and J ends were trimmed by 5 bases and 12 bases, with 20 bases remaining between them. CDR3 length equals 14 residues. The CDR3 nucleotides read TGTGCCAGCAGTCCCTCGACTAGGATAGGGGTGCAGTTCTTC. Protein product: CASSPSTRIGVQFF.

The chain carries TRBV2 and TRBJ2-7; D is perhaps TRBD1 (5 bases). Trimming cost V 10 bases and J 1 base, with 11 bases left between them. The CDR3 sequence is 12 residues long. Germline CDR1 is SNHLY and CDR2 is FYNNEI. The CDR3 bases are TGTGCCATACAAGGGGAATCCTACGAGCAGTACTTC. Translation gives CAIQGESYEQYF.

This clone was counted a single time. The chain is built from TRBV30 and TRBJ1-2; TRBD1 might be the D (5 bases). The germline gives CDR1 GTSNPN, CDR2 SVGIG (reference sequence). CDR3 size: 13 residues. With 3 bases removed from V and 2 bases from J, the gap between germline ends came to 10 bases. The CDR3 bases are TGTGCCTGGAGGCCGTCAGGGAACTATGGCTACACCTTC. This codes for CAWRPSGNYGYTF.

The V call is TRBV24-1, the J call TRBJ1-1; D is perhaps TRBD1 (6 bases). CDR3 size: 13 residues. Germline values: CDR1 KGHDR, CDR2 SFDVKD. V was shortened by 2 bases and J by 3 bases, with 6 bases between the two germline ends. CDR3 nucleotide sequence: TGTGCCACCAGTGATTACAGGGACACTGAAGCTTTCTTT. It codes for CATSDYRDTEAFF.

The rearrangement uses TRBV4-1 and TRBJ1-5; D is perhaps TRBD1 (5 bases). The CDR3 is 16 amino acids. V lost 0 bases to trimming and J lost 2 bases, with 11 bases between them. The V gene's germline CDR1 is MGHRA and CDR2 YSYEKL. CDR3 sequence (DNA): TGCGCCAGCAGCCAAGATGGGGGGATCGGCAATCAGCCCCAGCATTTT. As protein: CASSQDGGIGNQPQHF.

The chain joins TRBV3-1 (or the pseudogene TRBV3-2) to TRBJ1-2; no clear D. The length of the CDR3 is 16 residues. Per the germline V gene, CDR1 is LGHDT and CDR2 is YNNKEL (reference sequence). V was clipped by 0 bases and J by 3 bases, with 14 bases between them. The CDR3 loop is CASSQDFRLQDYGYTF. The DNA for the CDR3 is TGTGCCAGCAGCCAAGATTTCCGGCTTCAGGACTATGGCTACACCTTC.

The chain has TRBV30 and TRBJ1-2, with D possibly matching TRBD1 (6 bases). The CDR3 covers 15 residues. Trimming took off 0 bases at V and 3 bases at J, with 14 bases between the two ends. The germline CDR1 and CDR2 sequences are GTSNPN and SVGIG (reference sequence). CDR3 region: CAWSVSGGRHYGYTF. DNA for the CDR3: TGTGCCTGGAGTGTTTCGGGGGGGCGGCACTATGGCTACACCTTC.

The chain carries TRBV5-4 and TRBJ1-1, with a weak D call TRBD1 (6 bases). Germline V gives CDR1 SGHNT, CDR2 YYREEE (reference sequence). This CDR3 is built from 16 residues. With 0 bases removed from V and 4 bases from J, the gap between germline ends came to 16 bases. CDR3 sequence: CASSLGTGGRSTEAFF. CDR3 sequence (DNA): TGTGCCAGCAGCTTGGGTACCGGGGGGCGGAGCACTGAAGCTTTCTTT.

V and J are TRBV6-2 or TRBV6-3 and TRBJ2-7, with TRBD2 matching 7 bases. V was clipped by 4 bases and J by 6 bases; unmatched bases: 6. Germline V gene sequence: CDR1 MNHEY, CDR2 SVGEGT. This CDR3 is 13 amino acids long. For the CDR3, the DNA is TGTGCCAGCAGTTTGGGCGCGGGAGCCGAGCAGTACTTC. Translation gives CASSLGAGAEQYF.